One T cell receptor beta chain is described in this entry. The antigen it binds to is not known. Base qualities are not provided; no much larger clone lies one nucleotide away. The data are from a study of T cells after yellow fever vaccination (dated by TCRdb to the late 2010s). With regard to the full study: Libraries from fractions with low cell numbers were prepared with the SMART-Seq v4 Ultra Low Input RNA kit. To track T-cell clones before and after primary and booster YFV17D yellow fever vaccination, bulk TCR alpha and beta repertoires were sequenced longitudinally. Two healthy male donors, one aged 18 to 30 and one aged 30 to 39 years, made up the cohort. Blood was drawn at multiple timepoints before and after primary and secondary immunization, with bulk PBMC replicates and cell subsets isolated.

The treatment or condition label of this sample denotes: live attenuated yellow fever vaccine strain. At each blood-draw timepoint, two biological replicates of bulk PBMCs were obtained. PBMCs were isolated from peripheral blood using a standard Ficoll-Paque protocol. TriZol was used to extract RNA from bulk PBMCs, from CD4 and CD8 fractions, and from dextramer-positive and dextramer-negative fractions. Broader findings and caveats from the paper: The secondary T-cell response was found to be weaker but faster than the primary response, with a peak reached on day 5 rather than on day 15. FACS-sorted repertoires could contain abundant contaminating clonotypes from the bulk population, so computational filtering was required. A small share of clonotypes was detected in both CD4 and CD8 compartments, with the overlap likely arising from convergent recombination. After the booster, most of the clones that had expanded following primary vaccination were detected again (about 95% of CD4 and 80% to 90% of CD8), which suggests that memory was broadly maintained. Only a couple of donors were included in the study, so the extent to which the findings can be generalized is limited.

TCR cDNA was made using 5'RACE template switching, a step that added a universal primer site and unique molecular identifiers. Priming of cDNA synthesis was performed from both the TCR alpha and TCR beta constant segments. Library amplification used two PCR steps, and the second PCR step added sample barcodes and sequencing adapters. Sequencing of libraries was performed on Illumina HiSeq 2500 (2x100 bp) or NovaSeq (2x150 bp). The study's own analysis went as follows. Demultiplexing of reads and collapsing into UMI consensus sequences were performed with MIGEC, and V(D)J alignment was carried out with MiXCR. Clonotypes responding to the vaccine were identified with edgeR on replicate PBMC samples, with the criteria of FDR below 0.01 and a log2 fold change above 5 up to day 15. Each bulk clonotype was labeled CD4 or CD8 based on which sequenced repertoire, CD4 or CD8, contained the clonotype at higher abundance. In TCRdb, the public reads were trimmed at Q25 with fastp and aligned with MiXCR, with productive beta chains retained. Rows with one shared CDR3 protein collapse into an entry with the most common genes and DNA. TCRdb, not the authors, supplied the V and J calls. The sample contains roughly 330,000 distinct CDR3 sequences, around 6.8% of them found a single time. The ten largest account for around 17% of the sample.

Material: PBMCs, obtained approximately 47 days after the first yellow fever vaccination. The TCR comes from a young man who received the YFV17D yellow fever vaccine.

The CDR3 is CASSLAATGQNAYEQYV. The DNA is as follows: TGTGCCAGCAGCTTAGCGGCCACGGGACAGAATGCCTACGAGCAGTACGTC. Here the chain combines TRBV7-9 and TRBJ2-7; the central 7 bases match TRBD1. Trimmed from V: 0 bases; trimmed from J: 2 bases; junction bases lacking a gene match: 10. Based on the germline V gene (reference sequence), the CDR1 and CDR2 sequences are SEHNR and FQNEAQ. The CDR3 goes from the cysteine to the valine over 17 residues. CDR3 DNA is the only sequence kept; it has 51 bases, read in frame from the first base.